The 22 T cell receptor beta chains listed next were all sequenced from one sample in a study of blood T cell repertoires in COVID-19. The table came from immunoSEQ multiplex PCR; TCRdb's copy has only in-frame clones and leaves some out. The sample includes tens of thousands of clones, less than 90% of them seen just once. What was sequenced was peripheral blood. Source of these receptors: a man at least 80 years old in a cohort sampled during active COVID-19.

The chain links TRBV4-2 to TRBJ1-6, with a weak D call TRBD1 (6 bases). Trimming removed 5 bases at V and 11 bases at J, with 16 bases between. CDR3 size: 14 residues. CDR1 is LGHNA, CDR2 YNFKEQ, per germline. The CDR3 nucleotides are TGTGCCAGCAGCGAACAGGGTGTAAGAGCACCCCTCCACTTT. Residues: CASSEQGVRAPLHF.

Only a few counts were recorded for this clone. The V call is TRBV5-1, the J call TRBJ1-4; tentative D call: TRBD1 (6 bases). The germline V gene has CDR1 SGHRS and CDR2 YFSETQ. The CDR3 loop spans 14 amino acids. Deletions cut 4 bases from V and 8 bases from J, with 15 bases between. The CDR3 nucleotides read TGCGCCAGCAGCCTCAACAGGGACGGGGAAAAACTGTTTTTT. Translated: CASSLNRDGEKLFF.

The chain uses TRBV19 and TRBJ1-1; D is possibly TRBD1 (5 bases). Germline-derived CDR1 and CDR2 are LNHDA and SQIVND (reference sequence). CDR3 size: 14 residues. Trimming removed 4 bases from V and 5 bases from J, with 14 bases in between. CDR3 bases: TGTGCCAGTAGTACGGCAGGGTACTGGACTGAAGCTTTCTTT. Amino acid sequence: CASSTAGYWTEAFF.

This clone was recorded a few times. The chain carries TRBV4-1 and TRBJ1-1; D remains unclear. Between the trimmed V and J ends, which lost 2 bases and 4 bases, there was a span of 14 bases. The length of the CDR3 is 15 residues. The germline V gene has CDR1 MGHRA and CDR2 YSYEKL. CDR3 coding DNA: TGCGCCAGCAGCCAAAACGAGGGTTTGACCACTGAAGCTTTCTTT. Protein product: CASSQNEGLTTEAFF.

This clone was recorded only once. The CDR3 nucleotides read TGCGCCAGCAGCCAATGGCCTACTAATGACATTCAGTACTTC. It translates to CASSQWPTNDIQYF. The V and J genes are TRBV4-3 and TRBJ2-4; D is uncertain. The germline CDR1 and CDR2 sequences are LGHNA and YSLEER. The CDR3 is 14 amino acids. Trimming took 2 bases from V and 8 from J, leaving 13 bases between them.

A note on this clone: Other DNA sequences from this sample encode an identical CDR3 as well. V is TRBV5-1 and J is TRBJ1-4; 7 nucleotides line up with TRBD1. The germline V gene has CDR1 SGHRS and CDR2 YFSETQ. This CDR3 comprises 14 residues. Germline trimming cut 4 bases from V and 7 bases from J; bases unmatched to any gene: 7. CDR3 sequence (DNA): TGCGCCAGCAGCCCTGGACAGGCAGGTGAAAAACTGTTTTTT. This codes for CASSPGQAGEKLFF.

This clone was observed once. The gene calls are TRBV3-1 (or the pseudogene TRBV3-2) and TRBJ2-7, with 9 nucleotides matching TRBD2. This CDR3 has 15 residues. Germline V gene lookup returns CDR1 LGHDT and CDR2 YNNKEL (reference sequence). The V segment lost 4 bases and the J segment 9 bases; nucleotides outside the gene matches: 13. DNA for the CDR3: TGTGCCAGCAGCCCTCCCCCTAGCGGGGAGGAAAGGCAGTACTTC. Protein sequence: CASSPPPSGEERQYF.

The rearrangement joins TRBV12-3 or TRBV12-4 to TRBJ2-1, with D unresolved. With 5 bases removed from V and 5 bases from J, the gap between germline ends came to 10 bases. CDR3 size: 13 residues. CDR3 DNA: TGTGCCAGCAGTCCCCCTACCCACAATGAGCAGTTCTTC. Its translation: CASSPPTHNEQFF.

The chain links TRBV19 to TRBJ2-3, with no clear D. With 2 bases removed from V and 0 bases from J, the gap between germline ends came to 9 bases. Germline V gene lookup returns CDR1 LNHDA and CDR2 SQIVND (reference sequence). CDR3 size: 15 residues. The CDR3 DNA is TGTGCCAGTAGTATACGCGGCCAAAGCACAGATACGCAGTATTTT. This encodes CASSIRGQSTDTQYF. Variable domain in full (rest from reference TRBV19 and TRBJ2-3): DGGITQSPKYLFRKEGQNVTLSCEQNLNHDAMYWYRQDPGQGLRLIYYSQIVNDFQKGDIAEGYSVSREKKESFPLTVTSAQKNPTAFYLCASSIRGQSTDTQYFGPGTRLTVL.

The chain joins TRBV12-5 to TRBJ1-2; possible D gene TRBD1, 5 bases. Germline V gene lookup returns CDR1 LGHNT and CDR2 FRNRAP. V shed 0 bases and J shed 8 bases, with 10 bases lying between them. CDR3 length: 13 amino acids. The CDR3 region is CASGLVRGDGYTF. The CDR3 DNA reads TGTGCTAGTGGTTTGGTACGGGGGGACGGCTACACCTTC.

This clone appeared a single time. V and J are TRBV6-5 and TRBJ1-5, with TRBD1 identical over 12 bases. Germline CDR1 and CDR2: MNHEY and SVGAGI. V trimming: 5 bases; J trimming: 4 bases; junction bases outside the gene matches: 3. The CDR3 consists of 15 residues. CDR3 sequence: CASSPGQGANQPQHF. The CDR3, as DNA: TGTGCCAGCAGTCCGGGACAGGGGGCGAATCAGCCCCAGCATTTT.

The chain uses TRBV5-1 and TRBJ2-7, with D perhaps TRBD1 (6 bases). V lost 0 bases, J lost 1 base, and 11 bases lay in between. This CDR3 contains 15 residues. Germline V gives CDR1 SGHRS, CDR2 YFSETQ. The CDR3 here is CASSLAAGDSYEQYF. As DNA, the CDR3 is TGCGCCAGCAGCTTGGCGGCAGGGGATTCCTACGAGCAGTACTTC.

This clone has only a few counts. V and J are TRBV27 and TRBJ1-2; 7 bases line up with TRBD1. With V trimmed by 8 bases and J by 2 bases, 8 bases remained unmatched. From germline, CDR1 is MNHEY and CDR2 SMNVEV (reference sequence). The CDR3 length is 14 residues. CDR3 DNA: TGTGCCAGCGCCATCTCGGGACAGAACTATGGCTACACCTTC. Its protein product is CASAISGQNYGYTF.

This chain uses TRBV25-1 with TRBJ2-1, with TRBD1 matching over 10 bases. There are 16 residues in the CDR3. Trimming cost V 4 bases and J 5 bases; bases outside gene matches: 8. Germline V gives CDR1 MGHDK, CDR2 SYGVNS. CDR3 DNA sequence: TGTGCCAGCAGTGCCAGACAGGGGGCGTCGAACAATGAGCAGTTCTTC. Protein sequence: CASSARQGASNNEQFF.

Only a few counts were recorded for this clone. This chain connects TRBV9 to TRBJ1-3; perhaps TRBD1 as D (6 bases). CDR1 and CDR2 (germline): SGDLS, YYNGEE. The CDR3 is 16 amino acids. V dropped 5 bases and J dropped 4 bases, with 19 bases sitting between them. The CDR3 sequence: CASSAHWGHFGNTIYF. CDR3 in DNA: TGTGCCAGCAGTGCCCATTGGGGACACTTCGGAAACACCATATATTTT. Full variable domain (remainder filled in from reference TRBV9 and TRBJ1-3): DSGVTQTPKHLITATGQRVTLRCSPRSGDLSVYWYQQSLDQGLQFLIQYYNGEERAKGNILERFSAQQFPDLHSELNLSSLELGDSALYFCASSAHWGHFGNTIYFGEGSWLTVV.

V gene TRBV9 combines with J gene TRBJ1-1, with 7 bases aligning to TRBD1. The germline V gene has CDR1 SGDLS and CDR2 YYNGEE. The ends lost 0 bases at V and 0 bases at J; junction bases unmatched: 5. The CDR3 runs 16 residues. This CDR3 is CASSVGNTGVNTEAFF. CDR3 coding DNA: TGTGCCAGCAGCGTAGGCAACACAGGGGTGAACACTGAAGCTTTCTTT.

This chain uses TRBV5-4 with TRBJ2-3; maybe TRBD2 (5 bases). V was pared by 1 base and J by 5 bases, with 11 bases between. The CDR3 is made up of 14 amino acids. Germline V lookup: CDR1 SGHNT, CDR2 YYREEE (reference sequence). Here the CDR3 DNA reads TGTGCCAGCAGCTTGAATGGAGGAAAAGATACGCAGTATTTT. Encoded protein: CASSLNGGKDTQYF.

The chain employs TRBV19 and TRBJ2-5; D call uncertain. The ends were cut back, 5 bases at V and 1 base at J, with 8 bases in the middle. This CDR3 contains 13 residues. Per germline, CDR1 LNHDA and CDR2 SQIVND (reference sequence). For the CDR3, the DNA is TGTGCCAGTAGTCTAACAGCCCAAGAGACCCAGTACTTC. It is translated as CASSLTAQETQYF.

CDR3 protein: CASSLASSVDTQYF. The CDR3 DNA sequence: TGTGCCAGCAGCTTAGCCAGCAGCGTGGATACGCAGTATTTT. The gene calls are TRBV7-2 and TRBJ2-3; unclear D gene. CDR3 size: 14 residues. Germline V gene sequence: CDR1 SGHTA, CDR2 FQGNSA. The V gene lost 0 bases and the J gene lost 6 bases, with 10 bases spanning the gap.

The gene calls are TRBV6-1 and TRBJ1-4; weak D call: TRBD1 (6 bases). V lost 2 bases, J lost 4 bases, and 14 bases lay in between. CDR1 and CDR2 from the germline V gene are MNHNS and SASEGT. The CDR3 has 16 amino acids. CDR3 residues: CASSEIGQNFNEKLFF. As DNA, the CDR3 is TGTGCCAGCAGTGAAATAGGACAGAACTTTAATGAAAAACTGTTTTTT.

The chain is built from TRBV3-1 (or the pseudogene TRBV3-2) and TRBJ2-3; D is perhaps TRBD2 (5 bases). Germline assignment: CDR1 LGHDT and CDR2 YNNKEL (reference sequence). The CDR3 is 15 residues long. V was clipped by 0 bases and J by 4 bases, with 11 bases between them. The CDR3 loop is CASSQDPASSDTQYF. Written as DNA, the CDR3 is TGTGCCAGCAGCCAAGATCCGGCTAGCTCAGATACGCAGTATTTT.

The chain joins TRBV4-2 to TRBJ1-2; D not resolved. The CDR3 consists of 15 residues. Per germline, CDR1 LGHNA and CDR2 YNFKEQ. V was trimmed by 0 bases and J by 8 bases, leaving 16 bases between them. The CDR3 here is CASSQDLAERRGYTF. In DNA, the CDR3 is TGTGCCAGCAGCCAAGACCTAGCGGAGCGTAGAGGCTACACCTTC.